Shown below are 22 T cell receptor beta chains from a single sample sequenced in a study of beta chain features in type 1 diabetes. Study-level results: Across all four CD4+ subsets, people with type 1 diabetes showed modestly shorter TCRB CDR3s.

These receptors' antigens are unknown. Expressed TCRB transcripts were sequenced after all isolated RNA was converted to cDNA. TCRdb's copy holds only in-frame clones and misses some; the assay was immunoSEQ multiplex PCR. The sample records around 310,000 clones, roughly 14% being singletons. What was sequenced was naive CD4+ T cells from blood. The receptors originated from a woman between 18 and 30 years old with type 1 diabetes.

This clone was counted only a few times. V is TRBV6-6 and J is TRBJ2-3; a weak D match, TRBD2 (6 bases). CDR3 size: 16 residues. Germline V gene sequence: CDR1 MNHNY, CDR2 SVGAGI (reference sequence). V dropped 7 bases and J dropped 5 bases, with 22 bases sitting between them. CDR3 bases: TGTGCCAGCACTCAGTGGCTAGCGAACACTGGAGATACGCAGTATTTT. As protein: CASTQWLANTGDTQYF.

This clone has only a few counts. The CDR3 is CASSLVRGGNTEAFF. The CDR3, as DNA: TGTGCCAGCAGCCTAGTCCGCGGTGGGAACACTGAAGCTTTCTTT. V and J are TRBV7-2 and TRBJ1-1; D gene ambiguous. V was shortened by 5 bases and J by 1 base, with 14 bases between the two germline ends. Looked up from germline, CDR1 is SGHTA and CDR2 is FQGNSA. The length of the CDR3 is 15 residues.

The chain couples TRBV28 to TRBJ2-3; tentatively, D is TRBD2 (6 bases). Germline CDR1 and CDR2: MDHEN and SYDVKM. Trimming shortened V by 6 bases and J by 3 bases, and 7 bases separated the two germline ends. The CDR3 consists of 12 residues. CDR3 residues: CASSGGTDTQYF. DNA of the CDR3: TGTGCCAGCAGCGGGGGTACAGATACGCAGTATTTT.

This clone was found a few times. CDR3 residues: CASSSGTSYEQYV. The CDR3 coding sequence is TGTGCCAGCAGCTCGGGGACTTCCTACGAGCAGTACGTC. The chain carries TRBV11-3 and TRBJ2-7, with a tentative D call TRBD2 (6 bases). V was pared by 4 bases and J by 1 base, with 8 bases between. The CDR3 spans 13 residues. Per the germline V gene, CDR1 is SGHNT and CDR2 is YENEEA.

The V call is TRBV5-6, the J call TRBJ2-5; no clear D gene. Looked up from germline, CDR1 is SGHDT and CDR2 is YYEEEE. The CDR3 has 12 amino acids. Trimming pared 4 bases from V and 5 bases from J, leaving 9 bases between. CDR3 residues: CASSRSPETQYF. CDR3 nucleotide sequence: TGTGCCAGCAGCCGTAGCCCCGAGACCCAGTACTTC.

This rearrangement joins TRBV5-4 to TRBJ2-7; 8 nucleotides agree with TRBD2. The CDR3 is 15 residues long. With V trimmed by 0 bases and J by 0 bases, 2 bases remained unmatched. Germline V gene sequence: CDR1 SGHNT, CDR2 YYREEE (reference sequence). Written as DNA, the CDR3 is TGTGCCAGCAGCTTGGAGGGGACTAGCTCCTACGAGCAGTACTTC. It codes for CASSLEGTSSYEQYF.

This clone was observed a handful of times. This CDR3 reads CASRGQGHTGELFF. Written as DNA, the CDR3 is TGCGCCAGCAGGGGACAGGGCCACACCGGGGAGCTGTTTTTT. This chain joins TRBV5-1 and TRBJ2-2; 9 bases map to TRBD1. The germline V gene has CDR1 SGHRS and CDR2 YFSETQ. V was clipped by 5 bases and J by 3 bases; unmatched bases: 2. The CDR3 is 14 residues long.

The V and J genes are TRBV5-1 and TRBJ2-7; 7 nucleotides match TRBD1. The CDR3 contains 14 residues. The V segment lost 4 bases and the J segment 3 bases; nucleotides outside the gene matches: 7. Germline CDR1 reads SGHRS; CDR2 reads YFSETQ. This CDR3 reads CASSPGQEIYEQYF. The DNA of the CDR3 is TGCGCCAGCAGCCCTGGACAGGAAATCTACGAGCAGTACTTC.

CDR3 sequence reads: CAIRGDRAGYEQYF. The CDR3, as DNA: TGTGCCATCAGGGGGGACAGGGCAGGGTACGAGCAGTACTTC. The genes are TRBV10-3 and TRBJ2-7, with 9 positions matching TRBD1. This CDR3 region has 14 residues. The V segment lost 6 bases and the J segment 4 bases; nucleotides outside the gene matches: 7. In germline, CDR1 is ENHRY, CDR2 SYGVKD.

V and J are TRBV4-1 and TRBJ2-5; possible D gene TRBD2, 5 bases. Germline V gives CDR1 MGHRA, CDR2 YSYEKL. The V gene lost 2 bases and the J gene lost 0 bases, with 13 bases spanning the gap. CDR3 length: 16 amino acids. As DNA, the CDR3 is TGCGCCAGCAGCCAACAGGACCTAGCCAACCAAGAGACCCAGTACTTC. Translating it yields CASSQQDLANQETQYF.

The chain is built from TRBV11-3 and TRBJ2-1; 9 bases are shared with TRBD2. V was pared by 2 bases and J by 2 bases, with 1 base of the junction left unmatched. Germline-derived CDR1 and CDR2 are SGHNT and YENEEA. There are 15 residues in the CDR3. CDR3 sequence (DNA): TGTGCCAGCAGCTTATTAGCGGGAGCCTACAATGAGCAGTTCTTC. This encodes CASSLLAGAYNEQFF.

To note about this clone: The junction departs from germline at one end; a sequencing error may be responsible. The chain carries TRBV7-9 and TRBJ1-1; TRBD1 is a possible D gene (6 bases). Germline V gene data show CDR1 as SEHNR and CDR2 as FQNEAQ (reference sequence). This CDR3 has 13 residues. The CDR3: CASSLTGGTEAFF. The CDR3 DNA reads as TGCGCCAGCAGCCTGACAGGTGGGACTGAAGCTTTCTTT.

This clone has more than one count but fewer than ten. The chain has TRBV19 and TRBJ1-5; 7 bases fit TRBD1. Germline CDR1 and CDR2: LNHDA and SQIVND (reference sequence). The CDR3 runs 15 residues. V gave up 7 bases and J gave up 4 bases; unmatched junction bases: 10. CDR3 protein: CASNDRVWENQPQHF. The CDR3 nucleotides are TGTGCCAGTAATGACAGGGTTTGGGAGAATCAGCCCCAGCATTTT.

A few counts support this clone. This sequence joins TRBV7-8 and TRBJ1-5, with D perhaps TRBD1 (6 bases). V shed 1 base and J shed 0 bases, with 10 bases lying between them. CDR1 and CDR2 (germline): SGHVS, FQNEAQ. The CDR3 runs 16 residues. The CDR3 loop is CASSLVWGHSNQPQHF. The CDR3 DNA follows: TGTGCCAGCAGCTTAGTTTGGGGGCATAGCAATCAGCCCCAGCATTTT. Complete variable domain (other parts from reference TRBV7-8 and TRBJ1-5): GAGVSQSPRYKVAKRGQDVALRCDPISGHVSLFWYQQALGQGPEFLTYFQNEAQLDKSGLPSDRFFAERPEGSVSTLKIQRTQQEDSAVYLCASSLVWGHSNQPQHFGDGTRLSIL.

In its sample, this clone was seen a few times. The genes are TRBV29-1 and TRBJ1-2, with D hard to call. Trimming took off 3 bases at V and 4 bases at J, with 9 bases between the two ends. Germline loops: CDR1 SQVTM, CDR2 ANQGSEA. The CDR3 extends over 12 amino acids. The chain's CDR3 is CSVDELSYGYTF. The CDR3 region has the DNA TGCAGCGTTGATGAGCTCTCCTATGGCTACACCTTC.

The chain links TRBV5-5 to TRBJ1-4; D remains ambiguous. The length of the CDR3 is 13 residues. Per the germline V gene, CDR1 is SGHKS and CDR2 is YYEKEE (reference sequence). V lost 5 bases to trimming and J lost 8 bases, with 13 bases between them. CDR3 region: CASRAPPGEKLFF. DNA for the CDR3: TGTGCCAGCAGAGCCCCCCCGGGGGAAAAACTGTTTTTT. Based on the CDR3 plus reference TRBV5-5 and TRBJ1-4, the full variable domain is DAGVTQSPTHLIKTRGQQVTLRCSPISGHKSVSWYQQVLGQGPQFIFQYYEKEERGRGNFPDRFSARQFPNYSSELNVNALLLGDSALYLCASRAPPGEKLFFGSGTQLSVL.

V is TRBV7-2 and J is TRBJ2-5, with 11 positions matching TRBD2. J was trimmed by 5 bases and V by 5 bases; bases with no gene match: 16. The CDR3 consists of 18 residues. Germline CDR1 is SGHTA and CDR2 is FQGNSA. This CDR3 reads CASSRQTSGTGEDETQYF. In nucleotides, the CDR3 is TGTGCCAGCAGCCGACAGACTAGCGGGACGGGGGAGGATGAGACCCAGTACTTC.

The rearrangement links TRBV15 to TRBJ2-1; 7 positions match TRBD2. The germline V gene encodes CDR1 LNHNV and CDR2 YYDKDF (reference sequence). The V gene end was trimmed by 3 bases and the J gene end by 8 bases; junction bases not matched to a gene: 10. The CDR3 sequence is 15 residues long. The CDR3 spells CATSRTLAERDEQFF. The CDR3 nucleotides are TGTGCCACCAGCAGGACTCTAGCGGAGAGGGATGAGCAGTTCTTC. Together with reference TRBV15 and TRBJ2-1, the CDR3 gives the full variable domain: DAMVIQNPRYQVTQFGKPVTLSCSQTLNHNVMYWYQQKSSQAPKLLFHYYDKDFNNEADTPDNFQSRRPNTSFCFLDIRSPGLGDTAMYLCATSRTLAERDEQFFGPGTRLTVL.

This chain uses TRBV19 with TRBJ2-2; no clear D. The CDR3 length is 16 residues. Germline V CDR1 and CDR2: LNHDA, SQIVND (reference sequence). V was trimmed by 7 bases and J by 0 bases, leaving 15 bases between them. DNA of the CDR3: TGTGCCAGTACCCGTGGCCCTTCCGCGAACACCGGGGAGCTGTTTTTT. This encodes CASTRGPSANTGELFF.

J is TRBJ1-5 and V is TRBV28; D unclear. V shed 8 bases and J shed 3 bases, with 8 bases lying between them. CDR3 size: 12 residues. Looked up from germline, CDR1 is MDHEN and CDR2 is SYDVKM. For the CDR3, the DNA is TGTGCCAGCCTCCCCCCCAATCAGCCCCAGCATTTT. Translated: CASLPPNQPQHF.

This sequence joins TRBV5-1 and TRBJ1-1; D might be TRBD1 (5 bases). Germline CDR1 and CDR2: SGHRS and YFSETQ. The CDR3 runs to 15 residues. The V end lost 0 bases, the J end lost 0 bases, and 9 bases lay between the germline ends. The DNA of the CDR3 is TGCGCCAGCAGCTTGGAGCGGGGGATGAACACTGAAGCTTTCTTT. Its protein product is CASSLERGMNTEAFF.

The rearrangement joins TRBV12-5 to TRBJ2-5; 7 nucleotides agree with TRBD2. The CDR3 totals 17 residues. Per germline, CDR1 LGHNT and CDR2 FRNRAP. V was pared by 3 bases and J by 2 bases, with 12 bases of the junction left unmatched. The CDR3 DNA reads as TGTGCTAGTGGTTTTACCCCGACTAGCTCCTCACAAGAGACCCAGTACTTC. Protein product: CASGFTPTSSSQETQYF.